The present TCR beta chain was sequenced within a study of shared clonotypes between healthy human individuals. General study findings and limits: Richness estimates generally favored naive over memory subsets.

V was trimmed by 5 bases and J by 6 bases, leaving 8 bases between them. Germline lookup yields CDR1 DFQATT and CDR2 SNEGSKA (reference sequence). The CDR3 covers 10 residues. Note on this clone: Antigen unknown. This sample also contains other DNA sequences that code for the same CDR3.

The table came from immunoSEQ multiplex PCR; TCRdb's copy has only in-frame clones and leaves some out. The sample has about 2.4 million clones, 90% to 95% seen once. V usage is TRBV20-1 and J usage is TRBJ2-7; D uncertain. The TCR was taken from a man between 18 and 35 years old in good health. The material sequenced was naive CD4+ T cells sorted from blood. Subset of the sample: CD45RA+ positively selected. In DNA, the CDR3 is TGCAGTGCTTCAGTTGGCGAGCAGTACTTC. Translation gives CSASVGEQYF.